This TCR beta chain was captured by sequencing in a study of T cells in Graves' hyperthyroidism and ophthalmopathy. The TCR beta CDR3 regions underwent amplification using RNA transcripts as the source. An initial round of RT-PCR targeting the TCR CDR3 relied on the HTBI primer set. TCRdb reanalysed the multiplex PCR reads using MiXCR and keeps one entry per CDR3 protein. The sample has more than 500,000 distinct CDR3 sequences, around 15% seen once. V gave up 7 bases and J gave up 7 bases, with 13 bases separating them. Germline CDR1 reads LNHDA; CDR2 reads SQIVND (reference sequence). The CDR3 spans 12 residues.

The TCR originated in a woman aged 30 to 39 with Graves' hyperthyroidism. V and J are TRBV19 and TRBJ2-5; D possibly matches TRBD1 or TRBD2 (7 bases each). Sequencing was carried out using blood. For the CDR3, the DNA is TGTGCCAGTAAAACAGGGGAGGGGACCCAGTACTTC. Protein: CASKTGEGTQYF.